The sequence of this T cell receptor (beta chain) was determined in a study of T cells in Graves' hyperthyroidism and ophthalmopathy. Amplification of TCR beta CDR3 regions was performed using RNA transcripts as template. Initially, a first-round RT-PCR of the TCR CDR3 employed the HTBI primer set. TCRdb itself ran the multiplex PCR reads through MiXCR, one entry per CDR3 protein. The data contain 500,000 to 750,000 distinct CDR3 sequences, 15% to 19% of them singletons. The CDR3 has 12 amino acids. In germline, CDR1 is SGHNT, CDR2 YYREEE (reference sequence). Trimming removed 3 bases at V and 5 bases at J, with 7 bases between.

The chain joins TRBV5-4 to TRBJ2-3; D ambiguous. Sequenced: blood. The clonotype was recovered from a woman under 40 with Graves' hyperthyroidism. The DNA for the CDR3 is TGTGCCAGCAGCTCTAGAAGAGATACGCAGTATTTT. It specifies CASSSRRDTQYF.